Sequencing of this T cell receptor beta chain was carried out in a study of OX40 agonist ivuxolimab in advanced cancers. Study-level findings and limits: The expanded peripheral T cells' antigen specificity was not determined.

The CDR3 has 15 amino acids. The V gene end was trimmed by 6 bases and the J gene end by 4 bases; junction bases not matched to a gene: 3. Germline assignment: CDR1 ENHRY and CDR2 SYGVKD. Concerning this clone itself: Its target is unknown.

TCRdb's copy holds only in-frame clones and misses some; the assay was immunoSEQ multiplex PCR. The data hold approximately 98,000 clones, with 84% observed a single time. The V call is TRBV10-3, the J call TRBJ2-2; 12 nucleotides agree with TRBD1. Sequenced here: CD4+ or CD8+ T cells sorted from blood, sampled in a trial of the OX40 agonist ivuxolimab. This sequence was found in an adult with an advanced solid tumor such as melanoma, head and neck, liver or kidney cancer. The CDR3 sequence is CAIRPGQGATGELFF. In DNA, the CDR3 is TGTGCCATCAGGCCGGGACAGGGGGCCACCGGGGAGCTGTTTTTT.